One and the same sample provided the 20 T cell receptor beta chains below, sequenced in a study of OX40 agonist ivuxolimab in advanced cancers. TCRdb's copy holds only in-frame clones and misses some; the assay was immunoSEQ multiplex PCR. The sample holds about 64,000 clones, around 93% seen once. Sequences were derived from CD4+ or CD8+ T cells sorted from blood, sampled in a trial of the OX40 agonist ivuxolimab. The origin of the receptors is an adult with an advanced solid tumor such as melanoma, head and neck, liver or kidney cancer.

CDR3 DNA sequence: TGCGCCAGCAGCTTGAGACGGCAGAACACTGAAGCTTTCTTT. Its translation is CASSLRRQNTEAFF. This chain joins TRBV5-1 and TRBJ1-1; unclear D gene. Trimming pared 1 base from V and 1 base from J, leaving 8 bases between. The CDR3 is 14 residues long. Germline-derived CDR1 and CDR2 are SGHRS and YFSETQ.

The chain carries TRBV9 and TRBJ1-1; no firm D call. Trimming shortened V by 0 bases and J by 5 bases, and 11 bases separated the two germline ends. This CDR3 comprises 14 residues. CDR1 and CDR2 from the germline V gene are SGDLS and YYNGEE. Here the CDR3 reads CASSVGMGGTEAFF. The CDR3 DNA reads TGTGCCAGCAGCGTAGGTATGGGTGGGACTGAAGCTTTCTTT. The whole variable domain, remainder taken from reference TRBV9 and TRBJ1-1, is DSGVTQTPKHLITATGQRVTLRCSPRSGDLSVYWYQQSLDQGLQFLIQYYNGEERAKGNILERFSAQQFPDLHSELNLSSLELGDSALYFCASSVGMGGTEAFFGQGTRLTVV.

This chain uses TRBV7-6 with TRBJ1-4; 7 bases are a match to TRBD1. This CDR3 region has 14 residues. Germline V gene data show CDR1 as SGHVS and CDR2 as FNYEAQ. V lost 3 bases and J lost 4; bases outside the gene matches: 2. CDR3 region: CASSLTGSNEKLFF. The CDR3 bases are TGTGCCAGCAGCTTGACAGGGAGTAATGAAAAACTGTTTTTT.

The chain couples TRBV10-3 to TRBJ2-3, with 11 bases aligning to TRBD2. CDR1 and CDR2 (germline): ENHRY, SYGVKD. With V trimmed by 10 bases and J by 4 bases, 10 bases remained unmatched. There are 15 residues in the CDR3. CDR3 residues: CATTTSGSEADTQYF. As DNA, the CDR3 is TGTGCCACCACAACTAGCGGGAGTGAGGCAGATACGCAGTATTTT.

The V call is TRBV19, the J call TRBJ2-2, with 16 bases that match TRBD2. The CDR3 spans 16 residues. Germline V gives CDR1 LNHDA, CDR2 SQIVND (reference sequence). V trimming: 4 bases; J trimming: 6 bases; junction bases outside the gene matches: 2. Written as DNA, the CDR3 is TGTGCCAGTAGTACGGGACTAGCGGGAGGGGCCGGGGAGCTGTTTTTT. Translation: CASSTGLAGGAGELFF.

J is TRBJ2-2 and V is TRBV4-3, with D unresolved. Trimming removed 0 bases at V and 3 bases at J, with 11 bases between. The CDR3 is 16 residues long. Looked up from germline, CDR1 is LGHNA and CDR2 is YSLEER. The CDR3 region is CASSQDWPRDTGELFF. The DNA of the CDR3 is TGCGCCAGCAGCCAAGATTGGCCCCGGGACACCGGGGAGCTGTTTTTT.

The genes are TRBV27 and TRBJ1-1, with 8 bases fitting TRBD1. J was trimmed by 4 bases and V by 8 bases; bases with no gene match: 15. The CDR3 runs to 16 residues. Germline CDR1 and CDR2: MNHEY and SMNVEV (reference sequence). Here the CDR3 reads CASLPGGRGHVTEAFF. CDR3 bases: TGTGCCAGCCTTCCCGGAGGCAGGGGGCATGTCACTGAAGCTTTCTTT.

This sequence joins TRBV7-2 and TRBJ1-5; no firm D call. Trimming removed 5 bases from V and 0 bases from J, with 11 bases in between. Per the germline V gene, CDR1 is SGHTA and CDR2 is FQGNSA. This CDR3 has 15 amino acids. The CDR3 DNA reads TGTGCCAGCAGCAAGGACGCAAATAGCAATCAGCCCCAGCATTTT. Amino acid sequence: CASSKDANSNQPQHF.

The chain carries TRBV2 and TRBJ1-3; D remains unclear. This CDR3 has 18 amino acids. V was clipped by 0 bases and J by 0 bases, with 15 bases between them. The germline CDR1 and CDR2 sequences are SNHLY and FYNNEI. CDR3 sequence (DNA): TGTGCCAGCAGTGAAGCAAGCCTGAATAGAATCTCTGGAAACACCATATATTTT. Translated, it gives CASSEASLNRISGNTIYF. Full variable domain (remainder filled in from reference TRBV2 and TRBJ1-3): EPEVTQTPSHQVTQMGQEVILRCVPISNHLYFYWYRQILGQKVEFLVSFYNNEISEKSEIFDDQFSVERPDGSNFTLKIRSTKLEDSAMYFCASSEASLNRISGNTIYFGEGSWLTVV.

This clone was seen once. The chain has TRBV6-5 and TRBJ1-5; no clear D. Germline V gene data show CDR1 as MNHEY and CDR2 as SVGAGI. The CDR3 is made up of 14 amino acids. V was clipped by 6 bases and J by 0 bases, with 9 bases between them. CDR3 DNA sequence: TGTGCCAGCAGCTTGGACGGTAGCAATCAGCCCCAGCATTTT. It yields the protein CASSLDGSNQPQHF.

This chain uses TRBV11-1 with TRBJ1-5; D is unresolved. Looked up from germline, CDR1 is SGHAT and CDR2 is FQDESV (reference sequence). The V end lost 1 base, the J end lost 4 bases, and 5 bases lay between the germline ends. This CDR3 spans 13 amino acids. The CDR3 DNA reads as TGTGCCAGCAGCTTAGACAGAAATCAGCCCCAGCATTTT. It specifies CASSLDRNQPQHF.

This sequence joins TRBV19 and TRBJ2-1; D not certain. With 8 bases removed from V and 9 bases from J, the gap between germline ends came to 11 bases. CDR1 is LNHDA and CDR2 is SQIVND in the germline V gene (reference sequence). The CDR3 totals 11 residues. CDR3 DNA: TGTGCCAGTGGGGTTGCCAGTGAGCAGTTCTTC. Its protein product is CASGVASEQFF.

The chain employs TRBV7-2 and TRBJ2-2; 7 positions agree with TRBD1. Per the germline V gene, CDR1 is SGHTA and CDR2 is FQGNSA. This CDR3 has 13 residues. J lost 7 bases, V lost 5 bases, and 4 bases had no gene match. DNA for the CDR3: TGTGCCAGCAGCAGGGGGCAGGTCGGGGAGCTGTTTTTT. It yields the protein CASSRGQVGELFF. Together with reference TRBV7-2 and TRBJ2-2, the CDR3 gives the full variable domain: GAGVSQSPSNKVTEKGKDVELRCDPISGHTALYWYRQSLGQGLEFLIYFQGNSAPDKSGLPSDRFSAERTGGSVSTLTIQRTQQEDSAVYLCASSRGQVGELFFGEGSRLTVL.

The count of this clone is one. This chain uses TRBV19 with TRBJ1-2; 10 positions agree with TRBD1. Trimming removed 6 bases from V and 2 bases from J; junction bases left unmatched: 3. Germline V CDR1 and CDR2: LNHDA, SQIVND (reference sequence). This CDR3 region has 14 residues. The CDR3 reads CASSLTGGNYGYTF. The CDR3 DNA is TGTGCCAGTAGCCTGACAGGGGGCAACTATGGCTACACCTTC.

The chain recombines TRBV7-9 with TRBJ1-1; no clear D gene. V lost 5 bases and J lost 3, with 22 bases in between. Per the germline V gene, CDR1 is SEHNR and CDR2 is FQNEAQ (reference sequence). The CDR3 length is 17 residues. In nucleotides, the CDR3 is TGTGCCAGCAGCAACCCCCCCGGGTCGGGATTGGACACTGAAGCTTTCTTT. The encoded protein is CASSNPPGSGLDTEAFF.

The chain uses TRBV7-9 and TRBJ2-2; 8 bases agree with TRBD2. V lost 7 bases and J lost 4; bases outside the gene matches: 8. The CDR3 runs to 15 residues. Germline V gene data show CDR1 as SEHNR and CDR2 as FQNEAQ (reference sequence). CDR3 loop: CASKAGGAGTGELFF. The CDR3 region has the DNA TGTGCCAGCAAGGCGGGGGGCGCGGGCACCGGGGAGCTGTTTTTT.

This chain connects TRBV2 to TRBJ2-7; TRBD1 might be the D (6 bases). Trimming left V 6 bases short and J 13 bases short, with 19 bases between. The CDR3 covers 12 residues. Germline V gene lookup returns CDR1 SNHLY and CDR2 FYNNEI. In nucleotides, the CDR3 is TGTGCCAGCAGCGATCCGGGACAACCTAATTACTTC. Its protein product is CASSDPGQPNYF.

V gene TRBV6-5 combines with J gene TRBJ1-2; TRBD1 is a possible D gene (6 bases). The CDR3 runs 16 residues. V was cut by 0 bases and J by 0 bases, with 11 bases left in between. Germline-derived CDR1 and CDR2 are MNHEY and SVGAGI. Written as DNA, the CDR3 is TGTGCCAGCAGTTACTCGGGGGGCCGGACTAACTATGGCTACACCTTC. It translates to CASSYSGGRTNYGYTF.

V usage is TRBV5-6 and J usage is TRBJ2-5; D is perhaps TRBD2 (5 bases). The CDR3 consists of 13 residues. The germline V and J ends were trimmed by 2 bases and 2 bases, with 7 bases remaining between them. Germline loops: CDR1 SGHDT, CDR2 YYEEEE. In DNA form, the CDR3 reads TGTGCCAGCAGCTTCAGCGGACAAGAGACCCAGTACTTC. Residues: CASSFSGQETQYF.

V and J are TRBV5-4 and TRBJ2-3, with D perhaps TRBD1 (5 bases). V lost 1 base to trimming and J lost 1 base, with 13 bases between them. Looked up from germline, CDR1 is SGHNT and CDR2 is YYREEE (reference sequence). The CDR3 consists of 16 residues. CDR3: CASSLPGQSGTDTQYF. The CDR3 bases are TGTGCCAGCAGCTTGCCAGGGCAATCCGGCACAGATACGCAGTATTTT.